The 14 T cell receptor beta chains listed next were all sequenced from one sample in a study of cytomegalovirus exposure and HLA in healthy donors. The PCR had 60 Vbeta and 13 Jbeta primers. Sequencing used immunoSEQ multiplex PCR; TCRdb keeps in-frame clones, though not all of them. Its clone listing holds 96,000 or so clones. The sample consisted of PBMCs. Receptors were obtained from a girl between 5 and 17 years old in good health and CMV-seropositive.

The CDR3 protein is CASSPNSKIDGYTF. The CDR3 region has the DNA TGCGCCAGCAGCCCCAACAGTAAAATAGATGGCTACACCTTC. The chain is built from TRBV5-1 and TRBJ1-2; D gene ambiguous. Trimming pared 4 bases from V and 6 bases from J, leaving 16 bases between. CDR3 length: 14 residues. The V gene's germline CDR1 is SGHRS and CDR2 YFSETQ.

V usage is TRBV5-6 and J usage is TRBJ2-1; TRBD2 matches at 9 bases. Germline CDR1 reads SGHDT; CDR2 reads YYEEEE. The V gene end was trimmed by 4 bases and the J gene end by 2 bases; junction bases not matched to a gene: 4. This CDR3 has 15 amino acids. Here the CDR3 reads CASSTGTSTYNEQFF. The CDR3 DNA sequence: TGTGCCAGCAGCACCGGGACTAGCACCTACAATGAGCAGTTCTTC.

The chain recombines TRBV5-4 with TRBJ2-2; perhaps TRBD1 as D (5 bases). V lost 4 bases and J 6 bases, leaving 13 bases between the germline ends. Germline V gene lookup returns CDR1 SGHNT and CDR2 YYREEE (reference sequence). This CDR3 contains 14 residues. Written as DNA, the CDR3 is TGTGCCAGCAGCGCGGCAGGGTACTCCGGGGAGCTGTTTTTT. This translates into CASSAAGYSGELFF.

Concerning this clone: The junction shows a germline mismatch at one end, possibly a read error. The chain employs TRBV7-7 and TRBJ2-6, with 8 bases fitting TRBD1. This CDR3 has 19 amino acids. Germline loops: CDR1 SSHAT, CDR2 FNYEAQ (reference sequence). For the CDR3, the DNA is TGTGCTAGCAGCTTAGGGCCCCCGGGGACAGGCCCAGGGGCCAACGTCCTGACTTTC. This gives the protein CASSLGPPGTGPGANVLTF.

The V and J genes are TRBV4-3 and TRBJ1-5; D is uncertain. CDR3 length: 13 residues. CDR1 LGHNA and CDR2 YSLEER come from the germline V gene. Trimming removed 1 base at V and 6 bases at J, with 7 bases between. CDR3 amino acids: CASSQVRGQPQHF. The CDR3 DNA reads as TGCGCCAGCAGCCAAGTCCGGGGTCAGCCCCAGCATTTT.

This chain uses TRBV15 with TRBJ1-6, with D maybe TRBD1 (6 bases). Germline V gene lookup returns CDR1 LNHNV and CDR2 YYDKDF (reference sequence). Trimming removed 3 bases from V and 0 bases from J, with 18 bases in between. The CDR3 length is 19 residues. The CDR3 DNA is TGTGCCACCAGCAGGGCGCCGAGGGGGGGCCCCTCCTATAATTCACCCCTCCACTTT. This sequence encodes CATSRAPRGGPSYNSPLHF.

A remark on this clone: At one end, the junction sequence differs from germline, possibly due to a read error. The same CDR3 can be traced to other DNA sequences in this sample. V usage is TRBV4-2 and J usage is TRBJ1-4; TRBD1 aligns across 10 bases. The CDR3 contains 20 residues. CDR1 is LGHNA and CDR2 is YNFKEQ in the germline V gene. CDR3 sequence: CASSSHRDRGLHTTNEKLFF. The CDR3 nucleotides read TGTGCCAGCAGCTCGCACCGGGACAGGGGCCTCCACACAACTAATGAAAAACTATTTTTT.

This rearrangement joins TRBV10-3 to TRBJ1-1, with 7 bases fitting TRBD1. CDR1 and CDR2 from the germline V gene are ENHRY and SYGVKD. The CDR3 loop spans 14 amino acids. V lost 10 bases and J lost 4; bases outside the gene matches: 12. Here the CDR3 DNA reads TGTGCCACCGCGACAGGGTATGATGGCACTGAAGCTTTCTTT. Its translation is CATATGYDGTEAFF.

This chain's CDR3 is CASSSRQGQFF. The DNA of the CDR3 is TGTGCCAGCAGCTCCCGACAGGGGCAGTTCTTC. This chain joins TRBV7-2 and TRBJ2-1, with 7 positions matching TRBD1. The CDR3 extends over 11 amino acids. Germline values: CDR1 SGHTA, CDR2 FQGNSA. With V trimmed by 4 bases and J by 12 bases, 3 bases remained unmatched.

CDR3 nucleotide sequence: TGTGCCAGCAGCTCGTATCAGGACAGGGAGTCTGAAGCTTTCTTT. Amino acid sequence: CASSSYQDRESEAFF. The J gene is TRBJ1-1, the V gene TRBV4-2; 8 bases are shared with TRBD1. J lost 6 bases, V lost 5 bases, and 11 bases had no gene match. Germline V gives CDR1 LGHNA, CDR2 YNFKEQ. This CDR3 spans 15 amino acids.

This rearrangement joins TRBV4-1 to TRBJ1-1; 8 bases are shared with TRBD1. The CDR3 spans 15 residues. V trimming: 0 bases; J trimming: 6 bases; junction bases outside the gene matches: 6. Looked up from germline, CDR1 is MGHRA and CDR2 is YSYEKL. CDR3 region: CASSQEHRGFAEAFF. The CDR3 DNA sequence: TGCGCCAGCAGCCAAGAGCACAGGGGGTTCGCTGAAGCTTTCTTT.

The chain is built from TRBV15 and TRBJ2-1; D ambiguous. Germline CDR1 LNHNV, CDR2 YYDKDF (reference sequence). The CDR3 consists of 14 residues. V shed 2 bases and J shed 7 bases, with 12 bases lying between them. The CDR3 DNA sequence: TGTGCCACCAGCAGAAGAGCAACGGTGAATGAGCAGTTCTTC. Its translation is CATSRRATVNEQFF.

The gene calls are TRBV18 and TRBJ2-7, with TRBD1 identical over 7 bases. CDR3 length equals 14 residues. Unmatched junction bases numbered 4, after V lost 2 bases and J lost 3 bases. CDR1 and CDR2 (germline): KGHSH, LQKENI. In DNA form, the CDR3 reads TGTGCCAGCTCACCAGGGGACAGTCACTACGAGCAGTACTTC. Its protein is CASSPGDSHYEQYF.

CDR3 region: CASSSPFWTGTGIPEAFF. The CDR3 DNA reads as TGTGCCAGCAGTTCCCCGTTTTGGACAGGAACGGGCATACCTGAAGCTTTCTTT. The chain joins TRBV28 to TRBJ1-1; 7 bases match TRBD1. The CDR3 is made up of 18 amino acids. Germline V gene data show CDR1 as MDHEN and CDR2 as SYDVKM. J lost 6 bases, V lost 4 bases, and 20 bases had no gene match.